Listed here are 15 T cell receptor beta chains from one sample, sequenced in a study of identical twins. TCRdb re-derived calls from the 5' RACE reads in MiXCR, one entry per CDR3 protein. Of about 460,000 distinct CDR3 sequences listed, 14% are singletons. The same sample was also used in a study of yellow fever vaccine responses in identical twins.

Sequencing input: CD4+ T cells sorted from blood. Receptor source: a woman under 30 in good health.

A few counts support this clonotype. The chain carries TRBV20-1 and TRBJ2-3, with 11 bases lining up with TRBD2. The CDR3 contains 13 residues. With V trimmed by 5 bases and J by 4 bases, 2 bases remained unmatched. CDR1 and CDR2 from the germline V gene are DFQATT and SNEGSKA (reference sequence). CDR3 sequence reads: CSAGLAGPDTQYF. The CDR3 nucleotides are TGCAGTGCTGGACTAGCGGGCCCAGATACGCAGTATTTT.

CDR3 nucleotide sequence: TGTGCCAGCAGCTTGCGGGAGGGCCAGAGTACGCAGTATTTT. Translating it yields CASSLREGQSTQYF. V gene TRBV7-2 combines with J gene TRBJ2-3; 9 bases map to TRBD2. The CDR3 is 14 residues long. Germline CDR1 and CDR2: SGHTA and FQGNSA. V dropped 3 bases and J dropped 8; count of bases not matched to a gene: 6. The whole variable domain, remainder taken from reference TRBV7-2 and TRBJ2-3, is GAGVSQSPSNKVTEKGKDVELRCDPISGHTALYWYRQSLGQGLEFLIYFQGNSAPDKSGLPSDRFSAERTGGSVSTLTIQRTQQEDSAVYLCASSLREGQSTQYFGPGTRLTVL.

This clonotype has just a few counts. The chain uses TRBV15 and TRBJ1-5; no clear D gene. Trimming stripped 2 bases from V and 0 bases from J, with 11 bases between. Germline V gene data show CDR1 as LNHNV and CDR2 as YYDKDF (reference sequence). The length of the CDR3 is 16 residues. CDR3 DNA sequence: TGTGCCACCAGCAGACTGAAATCCTATAGCAATCAGCCCCAGCATTTT. Its translation: CATSRLKSYSNQPQHF.

The chain joins TRBV20-1 to TRBJ2-1, with a tentative D call TRBD2 (6 bases). The CDR3 runs to 17 residues. V was clipped by 0 bases and J by 0 bases, with 15 bases between them. Germline V lookup: CDR1 DFQATT, CDR2 SNEGSKA (reference sequence). This CDR3 is CSAREEAGTYSYNEQFF. The CDR3 region has the DNA TGCAGTGCTAGAGAGGAGGCGGGGACTTACTCCTACAATGAGCAGTTCTTC.

The CDR3 spells CASTPSSGNTIYF. In nucleotides, the CDR3 is TGTGCCAGCACCCCAAGCTCTGGAAACACCATATATTTT. The V and J genes are TRBV3-1 and TRBJ1-3; no clear D gene. This CDR3 contains 13 residues. The V gene's germline CDR1 is LGHDT and CDR2 YNNKEL (reference sequence). The germline V and J ends were trimmed by 7 bases and 0 bases, with 7 bases remaining between them.

The V gene is TRBV20-1, the J gene TRBJ2-1; D ambiguous. Trimming cost V 0 bases and J 1 base, with 13 bases left between them. The CDR3 has 16 residues. From germline, CDR1 is DFQATT and CDR2 SNEGSKA (reference sequence). CDR3 DNA: TGCAGTGCTAGAGATCCCGCTAGTCTATCCTACAATGAGCAGTTCTTC. It is translated as CSARDPASLSYNEQFF.

This sequence joins TRBV27 and TRBJ2-7; 10 nucleotides match TRBD2. The ends lost 4 bases at V and 4 bases at J; junction bases unmatched: 7. CDR1 and CDR2 from the germline V gene are MNHEY and SMNVEV (reference sequence). This CDR3 contains 15 residues. The CDR3 reads CASSWVAGGHYEQYF. DNA of the CDR3: TGTGCCAGCAGTTGGGTAGCGGGGGGACATTACGAGCAGTACTTC.

This clonotype showed up just a few times. The rearrangement uses TRBV29-1 and TRBJ2-2, with 7 positions matching TRBD1. Germline V gene lookup returns CDR1 SQVTM and CDR2 ANQGSEA. The CDR3 has 14 residues. V gave up 7 bases and J gave up 2 bases; unmatched junction bases: 7. The DNA of the CDR3 is TGCAGCGCACGGACAGGCATCAACACCGGGGAGCTGTTTTTT. Its protein product is CSARTGINTGELFF.

This clonotype was counted only a few times. The rearrangement uses TRBV6-1 and TRBJ1-5; D possibly corresponds to TRBD1 (6 bases). The CDR3 runs to 14 residues. Germline CDR1 MNHNS, CDR2 SASEGT. V gave up 6 bases and J gave up 8 bases, with 17 bases separating them. The CDR3, as DNA: TGTGCCAGCAGGCTGGACAGAGTCCGTGAGCCCCAGCATTTT. Translated: CASRLDRVREPQHF.

This clonotype was seen a few times. This chain connects TRBV27 to TRBJ1-1, with D possibly TRBD1 on 6 matching bases. Germline V gives CDR1 MNHEY, CDR2 SMNVEV (reference sequence). The CDR3 consists of 15 residues. Trimming left V 5 bases short and J 5 bases short, with 18 bases between. This chain's CDR3 is CASSPHSTGWTEAFF. In nucleotides, the CDR3 is TGTGCCAGCAGTCCTCATTCCACAGGGTGGACTGAAGCTTTCTTT.

This clonotype was detected a few times. The rearrangement joins TRBV4-1 to TRBJ1-5; TRBD1 is a possible D gene (6 bases). Trimming shortened V by 1 base and J by 5 bases, and 12 bases separated the two germline ends. The CDR3 has 15 amino acids. Germline CDR1 MGHRA, CDR2 YSYEKL. The DNA of the CDR3 is TGCGCCAGCAGCCAAGGGGCGGCAGGGGATCAGCCCCAGCATTTT. Protein sequence: CASSQGAAGDQPQHF.

This clonotype showed up just a few times. The V call is TRBV3-1, the J call TRBJ2-1; 8 bases line up with TRBD2. Unmatched junction bases numbered 3, after V lost 0 bases and J lost 2 bases. The CDR3 contains 16 residues. Germline assignment: CDR1 LGHDT and CDR2 YNNKEL (reference sequence). CDR3 bases: TGTGCCAGCAGCCAAGACAACGGGGGGGCCTACAATGAGCAGTTCTTC. Protein sequence: CASSQDNGGAYNEQFF.

V usage is TRBV27 and J usage is TRBJ2-3; TRBD1 agrees at 7 bases. Germline V lookup: CDR1 MNHEY, CDR2 SMNVEV (reference sequence). V lost 4 bases to trimming and J lost 5 bases; unmatched junction nucleotides: 3. There are 13 residues in the CDR3. CDR3 in amino acids: CASSYTGEDTQYF. CDR3 sequence (DNA): TGTGCCAGCAGTTATACAGGGGAAGATACGCAGTATTTT.

In its sample, this clonotype was seen many times. This chain links TRBV3-1 with TRBJ2-3, with D perhaps assigned TRBD1 or TRBD2 (5 bases each). Germline-derived CDR1 and CDR2 are LGHDT and YNNKEL (reference sequence). This CDR3 has 15 amino acids. V shed 1 base and J shed 4 bases, with 12 bases lying between them. The CDR3 reads CASSQASGTADTQYF. The DNA for the CDR3 is TGTGCCAGCAGCCAAGCGTCGGGGACGGCAGATACGCAGTATTTT.

The chain employs TRBV7-3 and TRBJ2-3; D gene unclear. The V gene's germline CDR1 is SGHTA and CDR2 FQGTGA. Trimming removed 2 bases from V and 5 bases from J, with 14 bases in between. The CDR3 covers 15 residues. The chain's CDR3 is CASSLGSSSRDTQYF. CDR3 DNA: TGTGCCAGCAGCTTAGGTAGTTCATCCCGAGATACGCAGTATTTT.